This note documents a single TCR beta chain sequence. The record originates from a study of blood T cell repertoires in COVID-19. Study background: COVID-19 samples collected from the United States, Italy and Spain covered acute and convalescent phases.

The ends were cut back, 6 bases at V and 3 bases at J, with 14 bases in the middle. CDR1 LNHDA and CDR2 SQIVND come from the germline V gene (reference sequence). This CDR3 region has 14 residues. Seattle patients were enrolled while actively infected and followed longitudinally. As originally analysed: Nucleated cell counts were estimated from reference gene primer amplification. Profiled with immunoSEQ multiplex PCR; TCRdb holds only in-frame clones, not every one. The V and J calls and the clone size are those of that table, but D and trimming were determined from the DNA. Of about 160,000 clones listed, roughly 82% are singletons.

The V and J genes are TRBV19 and TRBJ1-2; D may be TRBD1 (6 bases). This sequence originates from a woman in her thirties or forties with COVID-19, enrolled during active disease. The sample comprised peripheral blood. This CDR3 is CASRGTPKYYGYTF. Here the CDR3 DNA reads TGTGCCAGTAGGGGGACACCAAAATACTATGGCTACACCTTC.